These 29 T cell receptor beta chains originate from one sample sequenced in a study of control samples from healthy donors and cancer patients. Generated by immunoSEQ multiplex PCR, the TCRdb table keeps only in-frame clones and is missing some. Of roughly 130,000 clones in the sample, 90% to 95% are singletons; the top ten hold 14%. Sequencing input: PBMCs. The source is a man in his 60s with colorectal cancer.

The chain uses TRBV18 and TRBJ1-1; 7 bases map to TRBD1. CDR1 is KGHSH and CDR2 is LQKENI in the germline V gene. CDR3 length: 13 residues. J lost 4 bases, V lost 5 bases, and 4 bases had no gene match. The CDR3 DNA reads TGTGCCAGCTCAACCCGACAGGGCACTGAAGCTTTCTTT. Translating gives CASSTRQGTEAFF.

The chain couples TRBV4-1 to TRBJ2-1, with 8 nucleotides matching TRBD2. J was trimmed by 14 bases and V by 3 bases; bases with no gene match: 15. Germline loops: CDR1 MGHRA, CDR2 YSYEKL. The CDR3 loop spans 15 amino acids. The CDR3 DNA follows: TGCGCCAGCAGCCAGGCCGCGACTAGCGATCGTAGGGAGTTCTTC. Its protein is CASSQAATSDRREFF.

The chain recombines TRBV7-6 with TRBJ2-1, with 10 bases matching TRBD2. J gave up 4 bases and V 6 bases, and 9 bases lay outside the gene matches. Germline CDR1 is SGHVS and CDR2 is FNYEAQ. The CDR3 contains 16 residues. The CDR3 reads CASSPIAGGPYNEQFF. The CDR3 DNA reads TGTGCCAGCAGTCCTATAGCGGGGGGACCTTACAATGAGCAGTTCTTC.

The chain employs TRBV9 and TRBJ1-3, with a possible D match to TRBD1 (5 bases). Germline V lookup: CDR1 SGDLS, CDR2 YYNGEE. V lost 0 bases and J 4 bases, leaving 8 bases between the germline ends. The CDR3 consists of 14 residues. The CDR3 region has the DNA TGTGCCAGCAGCGTAGCGGGGGACGGAAACACCATATATTTT. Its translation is CASSVAGDGNTIYF.

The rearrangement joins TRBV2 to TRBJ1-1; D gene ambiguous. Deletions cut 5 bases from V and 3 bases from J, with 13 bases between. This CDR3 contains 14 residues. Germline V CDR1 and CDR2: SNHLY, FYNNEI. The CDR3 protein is CASSKPDRDTEAFF. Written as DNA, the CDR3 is TGTGCCAGCAGTAAACCAGACCGGGACACTGAAGCTTTCTTT.

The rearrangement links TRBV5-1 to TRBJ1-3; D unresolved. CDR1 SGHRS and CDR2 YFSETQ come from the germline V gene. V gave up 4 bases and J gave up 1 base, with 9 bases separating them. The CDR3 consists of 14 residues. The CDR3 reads CASSLGPSGNTIYF. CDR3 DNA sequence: TGCGCCAGCAGCCTGGGTCCTTCTGGAAACACCATATATTTT. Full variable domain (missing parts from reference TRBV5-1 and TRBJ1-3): KAGVTQTPRYLIKTRGQQVTLSCSPISGHRSVSWYQQTPGQGLQFLFEYFSETQRNKGNFPGRFSGRQFSNSRSEMNVSTLELGDSALYLCASSLGPSGNTIYFGEGSWLTVV.

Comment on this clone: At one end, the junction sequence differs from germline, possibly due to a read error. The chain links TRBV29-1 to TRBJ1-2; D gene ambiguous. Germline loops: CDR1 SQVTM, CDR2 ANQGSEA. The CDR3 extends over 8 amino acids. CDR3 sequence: CSVEGWPF. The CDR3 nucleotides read TGCAGCGTTGAAGGGTGGCCCTTC.

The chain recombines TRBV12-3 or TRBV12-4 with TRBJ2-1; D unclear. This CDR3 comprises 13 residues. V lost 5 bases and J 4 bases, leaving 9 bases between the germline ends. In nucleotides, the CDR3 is TGTGCCAGCAGTCCCGGGCCATACAATGAGCAGTTCTTC. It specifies CASSPGPYNEQFF.

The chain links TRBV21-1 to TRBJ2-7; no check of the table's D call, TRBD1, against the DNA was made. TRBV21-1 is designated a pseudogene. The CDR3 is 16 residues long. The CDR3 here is CASSKEAGGPTYEQYF. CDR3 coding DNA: TGTGCCAGCAGCAAAGAAGCAGGGGGGCCCACCTACGAGCAGTACTTC.

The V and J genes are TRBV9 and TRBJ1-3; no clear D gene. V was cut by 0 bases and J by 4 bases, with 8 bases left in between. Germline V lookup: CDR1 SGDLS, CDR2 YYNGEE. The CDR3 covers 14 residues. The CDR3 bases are TGTGCCAGCAGCGTAGAGGGAGACGGAAACACCATATATTTT. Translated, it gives CASSVEGDGNTIYF.

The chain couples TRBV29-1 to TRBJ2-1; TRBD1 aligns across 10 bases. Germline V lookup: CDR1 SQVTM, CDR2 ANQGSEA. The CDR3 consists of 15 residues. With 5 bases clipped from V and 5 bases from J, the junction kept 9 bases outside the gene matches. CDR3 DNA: TGCAGCGTTACTCGGGGACAGGGGTTCAACAATGAGCAGTTCTTC. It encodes CSVTRGQGFNNEQFF.

Written as DNA, the CDR3 is TGTGCCAGCTCACGCCAGGGGACGACTAATGAAAAACTGTTTTTT. Translating it yields CASSRQGTTNEKLFF. The chain links TRBV18 to TRBJ1-4; a possible D gene is TRBD1 (6 bases). With 4 bases removed from V and 2 bases from J, the gap between germline ends came to 11 bases. The CDR3 is 15 amino acids. In germline, CDR1 is KGHSH, CDR2 LQKENI.

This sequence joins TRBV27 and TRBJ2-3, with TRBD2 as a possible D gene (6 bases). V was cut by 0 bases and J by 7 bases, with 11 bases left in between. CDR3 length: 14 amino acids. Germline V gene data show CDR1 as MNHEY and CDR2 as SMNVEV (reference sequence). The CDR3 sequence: CASSLSQGRNTQYF. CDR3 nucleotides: TGTGCCAGCAGTTTATCCCAAGGGAGGAATACGCAGTATTTT.

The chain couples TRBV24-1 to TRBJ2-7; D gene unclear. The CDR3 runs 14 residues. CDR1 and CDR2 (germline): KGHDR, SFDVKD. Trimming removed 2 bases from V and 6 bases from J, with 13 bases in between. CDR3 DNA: TGTGCCACCAGTGATTCCGAGTTTGCTCGCGAGCAGTACTTC. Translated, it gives CATSDSEFAREQYF.

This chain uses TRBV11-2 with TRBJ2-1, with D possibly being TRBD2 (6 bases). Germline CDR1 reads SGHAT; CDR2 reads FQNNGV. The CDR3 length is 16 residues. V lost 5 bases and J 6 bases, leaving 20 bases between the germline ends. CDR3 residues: CASSGRLARGFNEQFF. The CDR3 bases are TGTGCCAGCAGCGGTCGCCTAGCTCGGGGGTTCAATGAGCAGTTCTTC. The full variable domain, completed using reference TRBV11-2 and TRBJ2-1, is EAGVAQSPRYKIIEKRQSVAFWCNPISGHATLYWYQQILGQGPKLLIQFQNNGVVDDSQLPKDRFSAERLKGVDSTLKIQPAKLEDSAVYLCASSGRLARGFNEQFFGPGTRLTVL.

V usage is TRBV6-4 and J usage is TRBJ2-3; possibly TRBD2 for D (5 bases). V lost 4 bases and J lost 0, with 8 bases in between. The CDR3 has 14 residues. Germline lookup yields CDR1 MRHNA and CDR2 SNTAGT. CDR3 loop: CASSAGLSTDTQYF. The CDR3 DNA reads TGTGCCAGCAGTGCAGGACTCAGCACAGATACGCAGTATTTT.

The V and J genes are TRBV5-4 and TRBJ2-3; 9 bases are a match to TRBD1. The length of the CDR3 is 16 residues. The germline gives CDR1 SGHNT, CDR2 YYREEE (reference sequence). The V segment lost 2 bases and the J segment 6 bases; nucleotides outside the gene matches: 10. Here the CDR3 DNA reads TGTGCCAGCAGCTTCGGACAGGGGAGGCTGTGGGATACGCAGTATTTT. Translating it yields CASSFGQGRLWDTQYF. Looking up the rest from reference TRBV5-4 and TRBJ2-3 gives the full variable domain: ETGVTQSPTHLIKTRGQQVTLRCSSQSGHNTVSWYQQALGQGPQFIFQYYREEENGRGNFPPRFSGLQFPNYSSELNVNALELDDSALYLCASSFGQGRLWDTQYFGPGTRLTVL.

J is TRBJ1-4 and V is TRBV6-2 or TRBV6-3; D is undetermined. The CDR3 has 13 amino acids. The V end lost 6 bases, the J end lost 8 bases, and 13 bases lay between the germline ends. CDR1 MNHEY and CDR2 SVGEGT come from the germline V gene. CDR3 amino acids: CASSGPWREKLFF. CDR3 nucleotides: TGTGCCAGCAGCGGGCCTTGGAGGGAAAAACTGTTTTTT.

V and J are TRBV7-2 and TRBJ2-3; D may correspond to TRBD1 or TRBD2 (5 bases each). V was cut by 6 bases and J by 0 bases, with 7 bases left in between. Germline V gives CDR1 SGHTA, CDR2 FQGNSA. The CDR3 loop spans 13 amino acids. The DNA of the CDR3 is TGTGCCAGCAGGGGGGTCAGCACAGATACGCAGTATTTT. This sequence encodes CASRGVSTDTQYF.

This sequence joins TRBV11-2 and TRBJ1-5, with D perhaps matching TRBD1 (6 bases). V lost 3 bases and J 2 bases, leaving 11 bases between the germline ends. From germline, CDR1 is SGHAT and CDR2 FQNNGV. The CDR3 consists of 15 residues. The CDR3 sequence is CASSFGPGGNQPQHF. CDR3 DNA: TGTGCCAGCAGCTTCGGACCAGGGGGCAATCAGCCCCAGCATTTT.

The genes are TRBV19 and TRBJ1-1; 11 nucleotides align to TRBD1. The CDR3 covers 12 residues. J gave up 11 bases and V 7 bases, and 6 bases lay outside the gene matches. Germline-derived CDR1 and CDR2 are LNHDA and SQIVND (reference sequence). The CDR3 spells CASTDRTGGAFF. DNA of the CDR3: TGTGCCAGTACCGATAGGACAGGGGGCGCTTTCTTT.

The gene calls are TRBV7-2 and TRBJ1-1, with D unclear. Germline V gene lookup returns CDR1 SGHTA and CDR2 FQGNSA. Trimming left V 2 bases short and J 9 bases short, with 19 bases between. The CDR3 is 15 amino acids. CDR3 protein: CASSLSRTNIEKAFF. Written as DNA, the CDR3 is TGTGCCAGCAGCTTAAGTAGGACGAACATCGAAAAAGCTTTCTTT.

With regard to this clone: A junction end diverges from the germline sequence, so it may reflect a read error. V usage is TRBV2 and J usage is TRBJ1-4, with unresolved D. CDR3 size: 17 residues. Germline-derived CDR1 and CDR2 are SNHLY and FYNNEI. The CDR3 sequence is CASREVILLGTNEKLFF. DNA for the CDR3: TGTGCCAGCAGGGAAGTTATTCTATTAGGAACTAATGAAAAACTGTTTTTT.

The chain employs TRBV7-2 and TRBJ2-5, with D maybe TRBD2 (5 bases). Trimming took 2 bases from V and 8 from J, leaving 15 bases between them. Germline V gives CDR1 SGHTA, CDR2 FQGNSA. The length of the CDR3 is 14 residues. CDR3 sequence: CASSLSGVPGTQYF. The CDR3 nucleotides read TGTGCCAGCAGCTTAAGCGGTGTTCCCGGAACCCAGTACTTC.

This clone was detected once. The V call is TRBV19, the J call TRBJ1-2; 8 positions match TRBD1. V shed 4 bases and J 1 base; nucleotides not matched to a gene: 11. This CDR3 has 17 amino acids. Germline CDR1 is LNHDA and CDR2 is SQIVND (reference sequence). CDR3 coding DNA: TGTGCCAGTAGTACACCTTCAGGGGGCGCGGGTAACTATGGCTACACCTTC. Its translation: CASSTPSGGAGNYGYTF.

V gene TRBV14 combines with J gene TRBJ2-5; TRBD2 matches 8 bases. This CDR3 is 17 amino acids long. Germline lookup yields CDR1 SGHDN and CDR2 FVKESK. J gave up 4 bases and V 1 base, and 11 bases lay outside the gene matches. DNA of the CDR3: TGTGCCAGCAGCCAAGGGTACCCCGGGACTAGGGGAGAGACCCAGTACTTC. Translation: CASSQGYPGTRGETQYF.

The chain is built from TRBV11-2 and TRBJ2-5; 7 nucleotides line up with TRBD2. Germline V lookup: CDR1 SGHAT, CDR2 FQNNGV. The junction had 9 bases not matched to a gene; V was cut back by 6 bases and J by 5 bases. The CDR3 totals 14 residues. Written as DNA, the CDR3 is TGTGCCAGCAGTGACAGCGGGGAGGGGGAGACCCAGTACTTC. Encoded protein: CASSDSGEGETQYF.

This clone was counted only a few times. As DNA, the CDR3 is TGTGCCAGCAGTTCTCACGGGACAGGGACGGGTACGCAGTATTTT. It encodes CASSSHGTGTGTQYF. The rearrangement links TRBV28 to TRBJ2-3; 9 nucleotides align to TRBD1. The V segment lost 4 bases and the J segment 8 bases; nucleotides outside the gene matches: 10. The CDR3 spans 15 residues. From germline, CDR1 is MDHEN and CDR2 SYDVKM. The full variable domain, rest sourced from reference TRBV28 and TRBJ2-3, is DVKVTQSSRYLVKRTGEKVFLECVQDMDHENMFWYRQDPGLGLRLIYFSYDVKMKEKGDIPEGYSVSREKKERFSLILESASTNQTSMYLCASSSHGTGTGTQYFGPGTRLTVL.

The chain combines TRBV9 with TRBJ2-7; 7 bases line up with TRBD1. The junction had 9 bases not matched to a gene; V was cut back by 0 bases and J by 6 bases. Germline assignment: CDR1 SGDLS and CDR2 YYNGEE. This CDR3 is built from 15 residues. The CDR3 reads CASSVADRLSTEQYF. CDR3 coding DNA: TGTGCCAGCAGCGTAGCGGACAGGTTGTCTACCGAGCAGTACTTC.